Shown below are 18 T cell receptor beta chains from a single sample sequenced in a study of shared clonotypes between healthy human individuals. Assay used: immunoSEQ multiplex PCR; TCRdb lists only in-frame clones, some missing. The table shows 1,500,000 or so clones, with roughly 97% occurring only once. What was sequenced was naive CD4+ T cells sorted from blood. The subset is: CD45RA+ positively selected. All receptors derive from a young man in good health.

This clone was recorded a few times. This sequence joins TRBV2 and TRBJ2-3, with D possibly being TRBD1 (5 bases). The V and J ends lost 7 bases and 2 bases respectively, with 10 bases between them. Germline CDR1 reads SNHLY; CDR2 reads FYNNEI. CDR3 length equals 13 residues. The CDR3 bases are TGTGCCAGCATGGGGCTTCTCACAGATACGCAGTATTTT. Translating it yields CASMGLLTDTQYF.

The chain joins TRBV6-6 to TRBJ2-7; 9 bases fit TRBD1. The length of the CDR3 is 14 residues. Trimming cost V 5 bases and J 7 bases; bases outside gene matches: 9. Germline values: CDR1 MNHNY, CDR2 SVGAGI (reference sequence). In DNA form, the CDR3 reads TGTGCCAGCAGTAACCACAGGGGGCCCGAGGAGCAGTACTTC. This sequence encodes CASSNHRGPEEQYF.

The gene calls are TRBV11-2 and TRBJ2-1; 12 bases align to TRBD2. Germline V lookup: CDR1 SGHAT, CDR2 FQNNGV. The ends lost 4 bases at V and 9 bases at J; junction bases unmatched: 4. The CDR3 length is 14 residues. The CDR3 is CASSYGTSGLEQFF. The CDR3, as DNA: TGTGCCAGCAGCTACGGGACTAGCGGGCTTGAGCAGTTCTTC.

The chain joins TRBV28 to TRBJ2-5, with D possibly matching TRBD2 (6 bases). The germline gives CDR1 MDHEN, CDR2 SYDVKM. Trimming pared 11 bases from V and 5 bases from J, leaving 18 bases between. The CDR3 is made up of 13 amino acids. CDR3 sequence (DNA): TGTGCCGGGAGAGGTTCGGGGGTGGAGACCCAGTACTTC. Its translation is CAGRGSGVETQYF.

The rearrangement joins TRBV11-3 to TRBJ2-1, with 9 bases matching TRBD1. This CDR3 is 19 amino acids long. J gave up 0 bases and V 1 base, and 10 bases lay outside the gene matches. Germline lookup yields CDR1 SGHNT and CDR2 YENEEA. The CDR3: CASSLGDRARGDSYNEQFF. In DNA, the CDR3 is TGTGCCAGCAGCTTAGGGGACAGGGCGAGGGGAGACTCCTACAATGAGCAGTTCTTC.

The rearrangement links TRBV30 to TRBJ1-2, with 7 bases identical to TRBD1. The ends lost 6 bases at V and 5 bases at J; junction bases unmatched: 12. This CDR3 is 14 amino acids long. The germline CDR1 and CDR2 sequences are GTSNPN and SVGIG (reference sequence). CDR3 amino acids: CACPRRQGHYGYTF. In DNA form, the CDR3 reads TGTGCCTGCCCTAGAAGACAGGGCCATTATGGCTACACCTTC.

J is TRBJ2-7 and V is TRBV19; D gene unclear. Germline assignment: CDR1 LNHDA and CDR2 SQIVND (reference sequence). The CDR3 is 16 amino acids. V lost 4 bases to trimming and J lost 0 bases, with 16 bases between them. CDR3 in DNA: TGTGCCAGTAGTACCCAACGGTCGGTGGTCTCCTACGAGCAGTACTTC. This sequence encodes CASSTQRSVVSYEQYF.

The chain joins TRBV6-1 to TRBJ2-7; D call uncertain. Trimming shortened V by 7 bases and J by 2 bases, and 9 bases separated the two germline ends. CDR1 is MNHNS and CDR2 is SASEGT in the germline V gene. The CDR3 has 12 amino acids. CDR3 residues: CASTASTYEQYF. Written as DNA, the CDR3 is TGTGCCAGCACCGCGTCCACCTACGAGCAGTACTTC.

The genes are TRBV9 and TRBJ2-3; the D is unclear. Trimming removed 0 bases from V and 3 bases from J, with 17 bases in between. The germline V gene has CDR1 SGDLS and CDR2 YYNGEE. CDR3 length equals 17 residues. The CDR3 is CASSVVAGELGTDTQYF. DNA for the CDR3: TGTGCCAGCAGCGTAGTTGCTGGAGAGTTAGGGACAGATACGCAGTATTTT. Supplemented by reference TRBV9 and TRBJ2-3, the full variable domain reads DSGVTQTPKHLITATGQRVTLRCSPRSGDLSVYWYQQSLDQGLQFLIQYYNGEERAKGNILERFSAQQFPDLHSELNLSSLELGDSALYFCASSVVAGELGTDTQYFGPGTRLTVL.

The chain has TRBV28 and TRBJ1-1; D uncertain. CDR3 length: 14 residues. Germline-derived CDR1 and CDR2 are MDHEN and SYDVKM. V lost 2 bases to trimming and J lost 6 bases, with 13 bases between them. The CDR3 reads CASSLGLGRAEAFF. The CDR3 coding sequence is TGTGCCAGCAGTTTAGGCCTCGGGAGGGCTGAAGCTTTCTTT.

The chain combines TRBV28 with TRBJ2-7; 8 nucleotides align to TRBD2. This CDR3 is 14 amino acids long. Germline V gives CDR1 MDHEN, CDR2 SYDVKM. V trimming: 5 bases; J trimming: 1 base; junction bases outside the gene matches: 4. DNA for the CDR3: TGTGCCAGCAGTCCGACTAGCGTATCCTACGAGCAGTACTTC. As protein: CASSPTSVSYEQYF.

This clone was found once. J is TRBJ1-5 and V is TRBV6-5; D is unresolved. The ends were cut back, 5 bases at V and 2 bases at J, with 7 bases in the middle. Germline V gene data show CDR1 as MNHEY and CDR2 as SVGAGI. CDR3 length equals 13 residues. CDR3 residues: CASSIHGNQPQHF. CDR3 nucleotides: TGTGCCAGCAGTATACATGGCAATCAGCCCCAGCATTTT.

V and J are TRBV6-5 and TRBJ1-2; D gene ambiguous. Trimming took off 5 bases at V and 1 base at J, with 11 bases between the two ends. CDR3 length equals 14 residues. The V gene's germline CDR1 is MNHEY and CDR2 SVGAGI. The CDR3 protein is CASSQRARNYGYTF. The CDR3 DNA reads TGTGCCAGCAGTCAGCGGGCGCGTAACTATGGCTACACCTTC.

This chain connects TRBV29-1 to TRBJ2-1; D not certain. The CDR3 spans 11 residues. CDR1 SQVTM and CDR2 ANQGSEA come from the germline V gene. The germline V and J ends were trimmed by 6 bases and 8 bases, with 11 bases remaining between them. CDR3 coding DNA: TGCAGCGTAAAAAGCCACGATGAGCAGTTCTTC. Translated: CSVKSHDEQFF.

The J gene is TRBJ1-2, the V gene TRBV29-1, with a possible D match to TRBD1 (5 bases). This CDR3 region has 19 residues. The V gene lost 0 bases and the J gene lost 5 bases, with 28 bases spanning the gap. Per the germline V gene, CDR1 is SQVTM and CDR2 is ANQGSEA. The CDR3 spells CSVEDHGALLRALIYGYTF. CDR3 DNA: TGCAGCGTTGAAGATCATGGGGCGCTTCTACGAGCCCTTATTTATGGCTACACCTTC.

The V call is TRBV5-1, the J call TRBJ2-1; the match to TRBD2 covers 12 bases. The CDR3 length is 17 residues. Germline V gene lookup returns CDR1 SGHRS and CDR2 YFSETQ. Trimming at V came to 4 bases and at J to 5 bases, leaving 10 bases not matched to a gene. DNA of the CDR3: TGCGCCAGCAGCCTGCTCCTAGCGGGAGGGCCCCACAATGAGCAGTTCTTC. It specifies CASSLLLAGGPHNEQFF.

This clone is a singleton in its sample. The J gene is TRBJ2-7, the V gene TRBV11-3; tentatively, D is TRBD2 (7 bases). The CDR3 is 17 amino acids. CDR1 SGHNT and CDR2 YENEEA come from the germline V gene. The V end lost 4 bases, the J end lost 7 bases, and 26 bases lay between the germline ends. The CDR3 loop is CASSSTGFWGTTGEQYF. The DNA of the CDR3 is TGTGCCAGCAGCTCCACAGGGTTCTGGGGGACTACAGGGGAGCAGTACTTC. The full variable domain, its missing parts supplied by reference TRBV11-3 and TRBJ2-7, is EAGVVQSPRYKIIEKKQPVAFWCNPISGHNTLYWYLQNLGQGPELLIRYENEEAVDDSQLPKDRFSAERLKGVDSTLKIQPAELGDSAVYLCASSSTGFWGTTGEQYFGPGTRLTVT.

Of note for this clone: Germline is not matched at one junction end, which may reflect a read error. The chain links TRBV13 to TRBJ2-7; D may be TRBD2 (6 bases). CDR1 is PRHDT, CDR2 FYEKMQ, per germline (reference sequence). This CDR3 has 15 residues. The CDR3 bases are TGTGCCAGCAGCCTAGGACGGGGGTTCATGGACGAGCAGTACTTC. Translating gives CASSLGRGFMDEQYF.